This T cell receptor (beta chain) was captured by sequencing in a study of blood T cell repertoires in COVID-19. Across the study: PBMCs, B-cell-depleted T cells, or T cells were the source of the cDNA or gDNA that made up the material.

This clone has ten or more counts. Clones were sequenced by immunoSEQ multiplex PCR, and TCRdb holds only the in-frame ones, with some missing. The sample carries approximately 85,000 clones, nearly 90% recorded once. Material: peripheral blood. This receptor was taken from a woman at least 80 years old with active or convalescent COVID-19.

CDR3 sequence (DNA): TGTGCTAGTGGTTTAGGAGCTTCTGGAAACACCATATATTTT. Protein: CASGLGASGNTIYF. The V call is TRBV12-5, the J call TRBJ1-3; D not certain. The CDR3 has 14 amino acids. CDR1 is LGHNT and CDR2 is FRNRAP in the germline V gene. V gave up 3 bases and J gave up 1 base, with 7 bases separating them. Combining the CDR3 with reference TRBV12-5 and TRBJ1-3 gives the whole variable domain DARVTQTPRHKVTEMGQEVTMRCQPILGHNTVFWYRQTMMQGLELLAYFRNRAPLDDSGMPKDRFSAEMPDATLATLKIQPSEPRDSAVYFCASGLGASGNTIYFGEGSWLTVV.